This T cell receptor beta chain was recovered during a study of PD-L1 blockade in urothelial cancer. TCRdb keeps only in-frame clones here, not all; method: immunoSEQ multiplex PCR. The table has about 130,000 clones, roughly 84% seen once. Time point defined: pretreatment peripheral blood. Looked up from germline, CDR1 is SEHNR and CDR2 is FQNEAQ (reference sequence). V was clipped by 4 bases and J by 3 bases; unmatched bases: 4. The CDR3 is 14 residues long. The sample here was PBMCs, taken around atezolizumab (anti-PD-L1) treatment. The clonotype comes from a man aged 50 or older with urothelial cancer. The V and J genes are TRBV7-9 and TRBJ2-7, with 9 bases that match TRBD2. CDR3 sequence: CASSSSGRLYEQYF. CDR3 in DNA: TGTGCCAGCAGCTCGAGCGGGAGGCTCTACGAGCAGTACTTC.